These T cell receptor beta chains were read from a single sample in a study of naive and memory T cell subsets. TCRdb passed the UMI-ligation and nested PCR reads through MiXCR, listing each CDR3 protein once. The sample lists around 160,000 distinct CDR3 sequences; approximately 22% were seen once. Sequenced sample: naive CD4+ T cells from blood. The origin of the receptors is a human donor in good health. Both conserved end residues are part of each CDR3. The D gene is left open where the match is weak. Only part of the rows carry a size: once, few, many, or a class if the clone is expanded.

d_gene	v_gene	j_gene	abundance	CDR3aa	CDR3nt
TRBD2	TRBV14	TRBJ2-1	-	CASSLYATGRTKLVSYNEQFF	TGTGCCAGCAGCCTTTACGCAACCGGGAGGACAAAACTAGTCTCCTACAATGAGCAGTTCTTC
TRBD1	TRBV24-1	TRBJ2-3	many	CATSDNRGRTDTQYF	TGTGCCACCAGTGATAACAGGGGAAGGACAGATACGCAGTATTTT
TRBD1	TRBV4-1	TRBJ2-7	-	CASSHDRGYEQYF	TGCGCCAGCAGCCACGACAGGGGATACGAGCAGTACTTC
-	TRBV20-1	TRBJ2-7	few	CSAQHGYEQYF	TGCAGTGCCCAACACGGTTACGAGCAGTACTTC
-	TRBV12-3/TRBV12-4	TRBJ2-7	-	CASRSTASYEQYF	TGTGCCAGCAGAAGTACAGCCTCCTACGAGCAGTACTTC
TRBD2	TRBV20-1	TRBJ2-1	-	CSAVPSGRLYEQFF	TGCAGTGCTGTCCCTTCCGGGAGGCTCTATGAGCAGTTCTTC
-	TRBV10-3	TRBJ2-1	-	CAISESLRELPLYNEQFF	TGTGCCATCAGTGAGTCCTTAAGGGAACTTCCCCTTTACAATGAGCAGTTCTTC
-	TRBV29-1	TRBJ1-5	-	CSVGEGLGDQPQHF	TGCAGCGTTGGGGAGGGACTGGGCGATCAGCCCCAGCATTTT
-	TRBV27	TRBJ2-1	few	CASSSRDPKWNYEQFF	TGTGCCAGCAGTTCCCGGGACCCGAAATGGAACTATGAGCAGTTCTTC
-	TRBV6-5	TRBJ2-6	-	CASSRNILSGANVQTF	TGTGCCAGCAGCCGCAACATCCTCTCTGGGGCCAACGTCCAGACTTTC
-	TRBV5-4	TRBJ2-3	few	CASSFGAFADTQYF	TGTGCCAGCAGCTTTGGCGCCTTCGCAGATACGCAGTATTTT
-	TRBV7-9	TRBJ2-1	-	CASSAQNIAGEQFF	TGTGCCAGCAGCGCACAAAATATAGCTGGGGAGCAGTTCTTC
-	TRBV12-3/TRBV12-4	TRBJ2-7	many	CASRGRGVREQYF	TGTGCCAGCAGGGGCCGAGGGGTTCGCGAGCAGTACTTC
-	TRBV18	TRBJ1-1	-	CASSPQVGGTEAFF	TGTGCCAGCTCACCACAGGTTGGGGGCACTGAAGCTTTCTTT
-	TRBV29-1	TRBJ2-7	-	CSVEPKENPYEQYF	TGCAGCGTTGAGCCTAAGGAGAATCCCTACGAGCAGTACTTC
-	TRBV10-1	TRBJ2-1	many	CASSRSAMSDEQFF	TGCGCCAGTTCCAGGAGCGCGATGAGCGATGAGCAGTTCTTC
-	TRBV5-1	TRBJ2-5	few	CASSLQPQETQYF	TGCGCCAGCAGCCTGCAGCCCCAAGAGACCCAGTACTTC
-	TRBV6-2/TRBV6-3	TRBJ2-3	-	CASSYGGSGATDTQYF	TGTGCCAGCAGTTATGGTGGATCGGGAGCCACAGATACGCAGTATTTT
TRBD1	TRBV5-1	TRBJ2-7	few	CASSFGTATTYEQYF	TGCGCCAGCAGCTTTGGGACAGCCACCACCTACGAGCAGTACTTC
TRBD1	TRBV5-4	TRBJ2-6	few	CASSPGGSSSGANVLTF	TGTGCCAGCAGCCCAGGGGGCTCTAGCTCTGGGGCCAACGTCCTGACTTTC
TRBD2	TRBV5-1	TRBJ2-1	-	CASSLGLAGVANEQFF	TGCGCCAGCAGCTTGGGACTAGCGGGAGTTGCCAATGAGCAGTTCTTC
TRBD2	TRBV12-3/TRBV12-4	TRBJ2-1	few	CASITRAGRRNEQFF	TGTGCCAGCATCACCCGGGCCGGGAGGCGCAATGAGCAGTTCTTC
-	TRBV20-1	TRBJ2-7	few	CSAFPGGLPRNEQYF	TGCAGTGCTTTCCCAGGGGGACTCCCAAGGAACGAGCAGTACTTC
-	TRBV12-3/TRBV12-4	TRBJ1-2	-	CASSLLWEKDYGYTF	TGTGCCAGCAGTTTGTTATGGGAGAAGGACTATGGCTACACCTTC
-	TRBV7-2	TRBJ1-5	many	CASSFRVNQPQHF	TGTGCCAGCAGCTTTAGGGTAAATCAGCCCCAGCATTTT
-	TRBV15	TRBJ2-1	few	CATSRGFRDTYNEQFF	TGTGCCACCAGCAGAGGGTTCAGGGACACATACAATGAGCAGTTCTTC
TRBD1	TRBV29-1	TRBJ1-2	few	CSVDTGGGYTF	TGCAGCGTTGATACAGGGGGTGGCTACACCTTC
-	TRBV27	TRBJ2-1	few	CASSTGVYNEQFF	TGTGCCAGCAGTACGGGAGTCTACAATGAGCAGTTCTTC
-	TRBV19	TRBJ1-5	-	CASSIGGRDQPQHF	TGTGCCAGTAGTATAGGCGGGAGGGATCAGCCCCAGCATTTT
-	TRBV30	TRBJ2-1	-	CAWSKQSYNEQFF	TGTGCCTGGAGTAAGCAGTCCTACAATGAGCAGTTCTTC
-	TRBV20-1	TRBJ1-6	-	CSATGGNSPLHF	TGCAGTGCTACGGGGGGGAATTCACCCCTCCACTTT
-	TRBV5-1	TRBJ2-7	few	CASSLAPGLGYEQYF	TGCGCCAGCAGCTTGGCCCCGGGTTTGGGCTACGAGCAGTACTTC
TRBD1	TRBV28	TRBJ2-7	-	CASSRYRGGSYEQYF	TGTGCCAGCAGTCGATACAGGGGTGGCTCCTACGAGCAGTACTTC
-	TRBV10-3	TRBJ2-7	-	CAISVDTRYEQYF	TGTGCCATCAGTGTGGACACCCGCTACGAGCAGTACTTC
TRBD2	TRBV25-1	TRBJ2-3	-	CASSEYGGRTVDTQYF	TGTGCCAGCAGTGAATACGGCGGGAGGACAGTAGATACGCAGTATTTT
-	TRBV29-1	TRBJ2-7	-	CSVENSYEQYF	TGCAGCGTTGAAAACAGCTACGAGCAGTACTTC
TRBD2	TRBV11-3	TRBJ2-1	-	CASSLRLAGVGDGEHEQFF	TGTGCCAGCAGCTTAAGGCTAGCGGGAGTGGGGGATGGAGAGCATGAGCAGTTCTTC
TRBD2	TRBV7-6	TRBJ2-1	-	CASSLKLATSYNEQFF	TGTGCCAGCAGCCTGAAACTAGCGACTTCCTACAATGAGCAGTTCTTC
TRBD1	TRBV6-4	TRBJ1-1	few	CASSENSGTGKAFF	TGTGCCAGCAGTGAAAACTCCGGGACAGGGAAAGCTTTCTTT
TRBD1	TRBV12-3/TRBV12-4	TRBJ1-5	-	CASSPTGPRQPQHF	TGTGCCAGCAGCCCGACAGGGCCCCGACAGCCCCAGCATTTT
TRBD1	TRBV5-1	TRBJ2-7	-	CASSYYRTGGAYEQYF	TGCGCCAGCAGCTACTACCGGACAGGGGGCGCCTACGAGCAGTACTTC
-	TRBV12-3/TRBV12-4	TRBJ1-2	few	CASSHRALHYGYTF	TGTGCCAGCAGTCACAGGGCCCTACACTATGGCTACACCTTC
-	TRBV6-5	TRBJ1-5	-	CASSYRQGHQPQHF	TGTGCCAGCAGTTACCGGCAGGGCCATCAGCCCCAGCATTTT
-	TRBV27	TRBJ2-1	-	CASTPFQGTYPPNEQFF	TGTGCCAGCACCCCCTTCCAAGGGACATACCCCCCTAATGAGCAGTTCTTC
-	TRBV20-1	TRBJ1-2	many	CSALNSASNYGYTF	TGCAGTGCTTTGAACTCAGCCTCTAACTATGGCTACACCTTC
-	TRBV12-3/TRBV12-4	TRBJ2-1	many	CASSTFYNEQFF	TGTGCCAGCAGTACCTTCTATAATGAGCAGTTCTTC
-	TRBV5-1	TRBJ2-5	few	CASSLSGVVQGREETQYF	TGCGCCAGCAGCTTGTCCGGGGTGGTGCAGGGTCGCGAGGAGACCCAGTACTTC
-	TRBV2	TRBJ2-5	few	CASSGRALETQYF	TGTGCCAGCAGTGGGAGGGCTCTAGAGACCCAGTACTTC